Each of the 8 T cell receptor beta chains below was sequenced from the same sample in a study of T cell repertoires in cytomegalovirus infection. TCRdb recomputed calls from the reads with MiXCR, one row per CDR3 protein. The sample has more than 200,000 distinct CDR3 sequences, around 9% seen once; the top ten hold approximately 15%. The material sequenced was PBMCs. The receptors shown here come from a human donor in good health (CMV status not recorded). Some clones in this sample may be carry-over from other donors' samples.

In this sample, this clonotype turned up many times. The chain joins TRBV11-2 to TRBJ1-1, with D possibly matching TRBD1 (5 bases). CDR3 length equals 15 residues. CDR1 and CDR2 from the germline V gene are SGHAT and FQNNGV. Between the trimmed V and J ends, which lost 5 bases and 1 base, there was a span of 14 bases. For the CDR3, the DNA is TGTGCCAGCAGCCATACACAGGTGGGGAACACTGAAGCTTTCTTT. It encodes CASSHTQVGNTEAFF.

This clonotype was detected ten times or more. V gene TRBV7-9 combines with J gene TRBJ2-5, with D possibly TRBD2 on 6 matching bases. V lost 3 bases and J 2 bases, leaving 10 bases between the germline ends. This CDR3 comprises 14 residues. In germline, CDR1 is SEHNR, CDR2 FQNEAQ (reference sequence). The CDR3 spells CASSFPGEQETQYF. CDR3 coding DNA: TGTGCCAGCAGCTTTCCGGGGGAACAAGAGACCCAGTACTTC.

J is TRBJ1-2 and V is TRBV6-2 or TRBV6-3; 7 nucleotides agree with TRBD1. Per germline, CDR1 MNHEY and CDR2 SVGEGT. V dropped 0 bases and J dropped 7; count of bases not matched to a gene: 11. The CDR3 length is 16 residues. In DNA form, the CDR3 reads TGTGCCAGCAGTTACTCGATCGAGACAGGGATCGGTGGCTACACCTTC. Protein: CASSYSIETGIGGYTF.

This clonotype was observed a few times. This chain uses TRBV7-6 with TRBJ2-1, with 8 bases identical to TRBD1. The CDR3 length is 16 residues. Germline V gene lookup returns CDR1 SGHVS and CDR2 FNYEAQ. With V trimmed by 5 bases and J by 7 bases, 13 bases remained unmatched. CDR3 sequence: CASSPQGRGLGNEQFF. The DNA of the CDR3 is TGTGCCAGCAGCCCCCAGGGCAGGGGGCTCGGGAATGAGCAGTTCTTC.

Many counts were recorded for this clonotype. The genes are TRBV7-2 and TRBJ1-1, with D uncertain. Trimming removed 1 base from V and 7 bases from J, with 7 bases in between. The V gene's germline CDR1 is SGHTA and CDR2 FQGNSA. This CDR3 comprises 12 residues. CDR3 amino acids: CASSLGVGEAFF. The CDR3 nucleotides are TGTGCCAGCAGCTTAGGAGTAGGTGAAGCTTTCTTT.

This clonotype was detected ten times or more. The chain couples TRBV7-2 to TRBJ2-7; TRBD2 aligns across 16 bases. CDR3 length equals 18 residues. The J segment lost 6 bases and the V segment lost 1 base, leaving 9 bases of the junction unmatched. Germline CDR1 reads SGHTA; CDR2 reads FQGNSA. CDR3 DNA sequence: TGTGCCAGCAGCTTAGAGGGACTAGCGGGAGGGCCGCGGGGCGAGCAGTACTTC. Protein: CASSLEGLAGGPRGEQYF.

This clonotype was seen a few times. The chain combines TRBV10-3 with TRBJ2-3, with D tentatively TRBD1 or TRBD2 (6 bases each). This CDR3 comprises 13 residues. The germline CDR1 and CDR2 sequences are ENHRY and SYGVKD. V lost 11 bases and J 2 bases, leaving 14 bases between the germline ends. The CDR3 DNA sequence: TGTGCCTCGCGGGACACACTCACAGATACGCAGTATTTT. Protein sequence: CASRDTLTDTQYF.

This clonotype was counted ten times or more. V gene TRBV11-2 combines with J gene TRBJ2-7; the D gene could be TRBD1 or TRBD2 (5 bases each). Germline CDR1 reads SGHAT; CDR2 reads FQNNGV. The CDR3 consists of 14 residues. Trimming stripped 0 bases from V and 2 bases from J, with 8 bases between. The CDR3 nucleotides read TGTGCCAGCAGCTTAGATCTGGGGGCCTACGAGCAGTACTTC. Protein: CASSLDLGAYEQYF.